Listed here are 32 T cell receptor beta chains from one sample, sequenced in a study of Ad26.COV2.S vaccination and SARS-CoV-2 variants. TCRdb's copy holds only in-frame clones and misses some; the assay was immunoSEQ multiplex PCR. The table lists 97,000 or so clones, 80% of them singletons. The input for sequencing was peripheral blood, taken after recovery from COVID-19. Every receptor here comes from a human donor who had recovered from COVID-19.

V and J are TRBV12-3 or TRBV12-4 and TRBJ2-3; no firm D call. V lost 3 bases and J 11 bases, leaving 15 bases between the germline ends. The CDR3 is 13 residues long. This CDR3 is CASSLSTARGQYF. In DNA form, the CDR3 reads TGTGCCAGCAGTTTGTCAACCGCTCGTGGGCAGTATTTT.

The rearrangement joins TRBV5-5 to TRBJ1-2; D is ambiguous. V lost 1 base, J lost 2 bases, and 9 bases lay in between. In germline, CDR1 is SGHKS, CDR2 YYEKEE (reference sequence). The CDR3 extends over 14 amino acids. The chain's CDR3 is CASSLQHVNYGYTF. The DNA for the CDR3 is TGTGCCAGCAGCTTGCAGCACGTAAACTATGGCTACACCTTC.

This clone was picked up one time. This chain connects TRBV28 to TRBJ1-2; D possibly corresponds to TRBD1 (6 bases). V lost 2 bases, J lost 8 bases, and 15 bases lay in between. In germline, CDR1 is MDHEN, CDR2 SYDVKM. This CDR3 is built from 14 residues. The CDR3 is CASSLSRGSFGYTF. CDR3 coding DNA: TGTGCCAGCAGTTTAAGCAGGGGTTCCTTCGGCTACACCTTC.

This chain joins TRBV5-1 and TRBJ2-7; no firm D call. There are 15 residues in the CDR3. Deletions cut 0 bases from V and 1 base from J, with 11 bases between. Germline assignment: CDR1 SGHRS and CDR2 YFSETQ. CDR3 amino acids: CASSLGASQSYEQYF. DNA for the CDR3: TGCGCCAGCAGCTTGGGAGCCAGCCAATCCTACGAGCAGTACTTC.

The genes are TRBV7-9 and TRBJ1-2; a weak D match, TRBD1 (6 bases). The V gene's germline CDR1 is SEHNR and CDR2 FQNEAQ (reference sequence). The CDR3 contains 14 residues. The V end lost 0 bases, the J end lost 4 bases, and 9 bases lay between the germline ends. The CDR3: CASSLAQGLYGYTF. CDR3 DNA: TGTGCCAGCAGCTTAGCACAGGGCCTCTATGGCTACACCTTC. Looking up the rest from reference TRBV7-9 and TRBJ1-2 gives the full variable domain: DTGVSQNPRHKITKRGQNVTFRCDPISEHNRLYWYRQTLGQGPEFLTYFQNEAQLEKSRLLSDRFSAERPKGSFSTLEIQRTEQGDSAMYLCASSLAQGLYGYTFGSGTRLTVV.

This chain's CDR3 is CASSTRTGPRYGYTF. Here the CDR3 DNA reads TGTGCCAGCAGCACCCGGACAGGGCCTAGGTATGGCTACACCTTC. The V gene is TRBV13, the J gene TRBJ1-2, with TRBD1 matching 8 bases. The CDR3 sequence is 15 residues long. V lost 5 bases, J lost 5 bases, and 10 bases stayed unmatched. Germline values: CDR1 PRHDT, CDR2 FYEKMQ (reference sequence).

The chain carries TRBV7-4 and TRBJ1-2; D is possibly TRBD1 (6 bases). V lost 2 bases and J 5 bases, leaving 12 bases between the germline ends. The CDR3 sequence is 14 residues long. Germline values: CDR1 SGHVT, CDR2 SQSDAQ. The CDR3 loop is CASSLCKGGYGYTF. Here the CDR3 DNA reads TGTGCCAGCAGCTTATGCAAGGGGGGATATGGCTACACCTTC.

The chain is built from TRBV29-1 and TRBJ2-5; tentatively, D is TRBD2 (5 bases). The CDR3 runs 14 residues. Germline-derived CDR1 and CDR2 are SQVTM and ANQGSEA. V lost 7 bases to trimming and J lost 4 bases, with 19 bases between them. The CDR3 loop is CSAAGLEGRETQYF. The CDR3 DNA reads as TGCAGCGCCGCCGGACTCGAAGGCCGAGAGACCCAGTACTTC.

The CDR3 nucleotides read TGTGCCAGCAGGAGCGGGGGAAGTTACGAGCAGTACTTC. It codes for CASRSGGSYEQYF. V gene TRBV28 combines with J gene TRBJ2-7; TRBD2 aligns across 8 bases. The V and J ends lost 6 bases and 4 bases, in that order; junction bases with no gene match: 5. This CDR3 has 13 amino acids. CDR1 is MDHEN, CDR2 SYDVKM, per germline.

Details on this clone: This CDR3 is also generated by other DNA sequences in the sample. The chain links TRBV25-1 to TRBJ1-6, with D perhaps TRBD1 (6 bases). The germline CDR1 and CDR2 sequences are MGHDK and SYGVNS. Trimming took 7 bases from V and 4 from J, leaving 8 bases between them. This CDR3 has 13 amino acids. As DNA, the CDR3 is TGTGCCAGCACCAGGGGTTATAATTCACCCCTCCACTTT. Its protein product is CASTRGYNSPLHF.

The chain combines TRBV2 with TRBJ2-1, with D perhaps matching TRBD2 (6 bases). Germline V gives CDR1 SNHLY, CDR2 FYNNEI. The length of the CDR3 is 14 residues. Trimming took 11 bases from V and 6 from J, leaving 20 bases between them. The CDR3 here is CAGGNRAPRNEQFF. The CDR3 DNA reads as TGTGCCGGGGGGAACCGGGCCCCCCGCAATGAGCAGTTCTTC. Combining the CDR3 with reference TRBV2 and TRBJ2-1 gives the whole variable domain EPEVTQTPSHQVTQMGQEVILRCVPISNHLYFYWYRQILGQKVEFLVSFYNNEISEKSEIFDDQFSVERPDGSNFTLKIRSTKLEDSAMYFCAGGNRAPRNEQFFGPGTRLTVL.

In its sample, this clone was seen once. The V call is TRBV4-1, the J call TRBJ2-3; D not resolved. The CDR3 consists of 14 residues. Trimming left V 0 bases short and J 3 bases short, with 7 bases between. From germline, CDR1 is MGHRA and CDR2 YSYEKL. The CDR3 sequence: CASSQDPGTDTQYF. The CDR3 bases are TGCGCCAGCAGCCAAGATCCCGGGACAGATACGCAGTATTTT.

J is TRBJ2-7 and V is TRBV29-1; perhaps TRBD1 as D (6 bases). The CDR3 extends over 12 amino acids. V was shortened by 8 bases and J by 2 bases, with 13 bases between the two germline ends. CDR1 is SQVTM and CDR2 is ANQGSEA in the germline V gene. CDR3 amino acids: CSIRQETYEQYF. The CDR3 DNA sequence: TGCAGCATCCGACAGGAAACCTACGAGCAGTACTTC.

The V gene is TRBV5-4, the J gene TRBJ2-1; possibly TRBD2 for D (6 bases). The CDR3 loop spans 14 amino acids. The germline CDR1 and CDR2 sequences are SGHNT and YYREEE (reference sequence). V was trimmed by 0 bases and J by 7 bases, leaving 11 bases between them. The CDR3 here is CASSLAGGTNEQFF. The CDR3 bases are TGTGCCAGCAGCTTGGCCGGGGGAACGAATGAGCAGTTCTTC.

As to this clone: The junction departs from the called germline gene at one end, perhaps through a read error. V is TRBV10-3 and J is TRBJ1-3; D ambiguous. From germline, CDR1 is ENHRY and CDR2 SYGVKD. The CDR3 totals 16 residues. CDR3 sequence (DNA): TGTGCCATCCGTGACGTCGATCCGGGCCGAGGAAACACCATATATTTT. Its protein is CAIRDVDPGRGNTIYF.

The rearrangement uses TRBV6-2 or TRBV6-3 and TRBJ2-1; D is ambiguous. This CDR3 region has 11 residues. Germline assignment: CDR1 MNHEY and CDR2 SVGEGT. Trimming removed 2 bases at V and 8 bases at J, with 4 bases between. The CDR3 here is CASSYGHEQFF. CDR3 coding DNA: TGTGCCAGCAGTTACGGACATGAGCAGTTCTTC.

This sequence joins TRBV25-1 and TRBJ2-7; D is unresolved. CDR1 is MGHDK, CDR2 SYGVNS, per germline. Trimming stripped 3 bases from V and 4 bases from J, with 19 bases between. The CDR3 has 16 residues. The CDR3 bases are TGTGCCAGCAGTGACCCCGGATCGTCCGAGAATTACGAGCAGTACTTC. Protein sequence: CASSDPGSSENYEQYF.

The V call is TRBV11-3, the J call TRBJ2-3, with 10 nucleotides matching TRBD2. V was clipped by 3 bases and J by 1 base; unmatched bases: 1. CDR3 length: 15 residues. Germline V CDR1 and CDR2: SGHNT, YENEEA. CDR3 sequence reads: CASSFGLAGTDTQYF. The CDR3 bases are TGTGCCAGCAGCTTCGGACTAGCGGGCACAGATACGCAGTATTTT.

This sequence joins TRBV10-1 and TRBJ2-7, with 7 bases lining up with TRBD1. Germline CDR1 WNHNN, CDR2 SYGVQD (reference sequence). The CDR3 totals 13 residues. V lost 5 bases and J lost 1; bases outside the gene matches: 2. Here the CDR3 reads CASSRQGSYEQYF. The CDR3 DNA reads TGCGCCAGCAGTCGACAGGGATCCTACGAGCAGTACTTC.

The V and J genes are TRBV5-6 and TRBJ1-4; the D gene is possibly TRBD1 (6 bases). Germline V gene lookup returns CDR1 SGHDT and CDR2 YYEEEE. V dropped 4 bases and J dropped 6 bases, with 16 bases sitting between them. CDR3 length equals 15 residues. CDR3 DNA sequence: TGTGCCAGCAGCCTCGGAGGGGGGGCTGATGAAAAACTGTTTTTT. It codes for CASSLGGGADEKLFF.

The chain couples TRBV7-2 to TRBJ1-2; no firm D call. From germline, CDR1 is SGHTA and CDR2 FQGNSA. Trimming shortened V by 6 bases and J by 6 bases, and 14 bases separated the two germline ends. The CDR3 loop spans 13 amino acids. CDR3 region: CASSSPSLDGYTF. CDR3 DNA sequence: TGTGCCAGCAGTTCCCCATCCCTAGATGGCTACACCTTC.

This clone was detected only a few times. V and J are TRBV4-2 and TRBJ2-1; D unclear. The CDR3 is 11 residues long. V lost 2 bases to trimming and J lost 5 bases, with 1 base between them. The germline V gene has CDR1 LGHNA and CDR2 YNFKEQ. CDR3 residues: CASSQNNEQFF. CDR3 bases: TGTGCCAGCAGCCAAAACAATGAGCAGTTCTTC.

The V and J genes are TRBV18 and TRBJ2-2; 7 bases line up with TRBD1. The CDR3 has 14 residues. After removal of 4 bases from V and 3 bases from J, the junction contained 2 bases not matched to a gene. Germline loops: CDR1 KGHSH, CDR2 LQKENI. CDR3 in DNA: TGTGCCAGCTCACGAGACAGGGACACCGGGGAGCTGTTTTTT. Its translation: CASSRDRDTGELFF.

The sample holds one count of this clone. The rearrangement links TRBV12-5 to TRBJ2-3; no reliable D call. With 2 bases removed from V and 0 bases from J, the gap between germline ends came to 12 bases. In germline, CDR1 is LGHNT, CDR2 FRNRAP. This CDR3 spans 16 amino acids. The CDR3 DNA reads TGTGCTAGTGGTTTGTTCCAAAGCACCAGCACAGATACGCAGTATTTT. Its translation is CASGLFQSTSTDTQYF.

The V gene is TRBV15, the J gene TRBJ1-1, with TRBD1 as a possible D gene (5 bases). V lost 7 bases and J lost 1, with 19 bases in between. The CDR3 covers 16 residues. CDR1 and CDR2 (germline): LNHNV, YYDKDF (reference sequence). CDR3 sequence reads: CATTNGQGGRNTEAFF. The CDR3, as DNA: TGTGCCACCACCAACGGGCAGGGCGGGAGGAACACTGAAGCTTTCTTT.

V gene TRBV7-9 combines with J gene TRBJ2-3; D unclear. Per germline, CDR1 SEHNR and CDR2 FQNEAQ (reference sequence). The CDR3 consists of 15 residues. V was clipped by 1 base and J by 0 bases, with 8 bases between them. CDR3 in DNA: TGTGCCAGCAGCTTAGTTGGCGCTAGCACAGATACGCAGTATTTT. Protein: CASSLVGASTDTQYF.

The chain links TRBV2 to TRBJ2-1; D remains ambiguous. The V and J ends lost 10 bases and 5 bases respectively, with 9 bases between them. The CDR3 is made up of 11 amino acids. Germline V lookup: CDR1 SNHLY, CDR2 FYNNEI. The CDR3 nucleotides are TGTGCCACCAAATTTGACAATGAGCAGTTCTTC. Its translation: CATKFDNEQFF.

The CDR3 bases are TGTGCCAGCAGCTTTACAGGGGGCACCGGGGAGCTGTTTTTT. Residues: CASSFTGGTGELFF. The chain employs TRBV5-4 and TRBJ2-2, with TRBD1 matching 8 bases. The V gene end was trimmed by 2 bases and the J gene end by 4 bases; junction bases not matched to a gene: 1. This CDR3 has 14 residues. Germline-derived CDR1 and CDR2 are SGHNT and YYREEE (reference sequence).

As DNA, the CDR3 is TGCGCCAGCAGCCTCGTACCGACTAGTCCGGAGCAGTTCTTC. Its protein is CASSLVPTSPEQFF. This chain uses TRBV5-1 with TRBJ2-1, with D perhaps matching TRBD2 (6 bases). This CDR3 has 14 amino acids. Germline loops: CDR1 SGHRS, CDR2 YFSETQ. V was pared by 4 bases and J by 10 bases, with 18 bases between.

Worth noting for this clone: The junction and the germline gene differ at one end; a read error may be behind it. The chain has TRBV27 and TRBJ2-3; 8 nucleotides align to TRBD2. Germline lookup yields CDR1 MNHEY and CDR2 SMNVEV (reference sequence). The CDR3 runs to 12 residues. The chain's CDR3 is CASRSGAPTIHF. The CDR3 nucleotides read TGTGCCAGCCGTAGCGGGGCCCCGACCATTCATTTT.

The chain has TRBV2 and TRBJ1-1; perhaps TRBD1 as D (6 bases). CDR1 is SNHLY and CDR2 is FYNNEI in the germline V gene. V gave up 3 bases and J gave up 8 bases, with 10 bases separating them. The CDR3 has 12 residues. The CDR3 is CASSEGAREAFF. CDR3 DNA sequence: TGTGCCAGCAGTGAGGGGGCAAGAGAAGCTTTCTTT.

A remark on this clone: This sample includes further DNA sequences coding for the same CDR3. V is TRBV5-1 and J is TRBJ2-3, with D perhaps TRBD2 (6 bases). Germline-derived CDR1 and CDR2 are SGHRS and YFSETQ. With 0 bases removed from V and 0 bases from J, the gap between germline ends came to 11 bases. The CDR3 is 16 residues long. CDR3 sequence: CASSLGLAGSTDTQYF. Written as DNA, the CDR3 is TGCGCCAGCAGCTTGGGCTTGGCGGGAAGCACAGATACGCAGTATTTT. Full variable domain (rest looked up from reference TRBV5-1 and TRBJ2-3): KAGVTQTPRYLIKTRGQQVTLSCSPISGHRSVSWYQQTPGQGLQFLFEYFSETQRNKGNFPGRFSGRQFSNSRSEMNVSTLELGDSALYLCASSLGLAGSTDTQYFGPGTRLTVL.